This T cell receptor beta chain stems from a study of shared clonotypes between healthy human individuals. Across the whole study: The donor pool was made up of a couple of women and three men aged 18 to 49. Per donor, CD8 memory used one plate, CD8 naive used two, CD4 memory used three and CD4 naive used three.

Assay: immunoSEQ multiplex PCR; the TCRdb copy retains only in-frame clones and omits some. Seen here are some 2 million clones, 90% to 95% observed once, and the top ten hold more than 0.1%. The CDR3 extends over 12 amino acids. Germline values: CDR1 MDHEN, CDR2 SYDVKM. Trimming cost V 7 bases and J 5 bases, with 11 bases left between them. This sequence was found in a man aged 18 to 30 in good health. The J gene is TRBJ1-2, the V gene TRBV28; D unclear. The specimen sequenced was naive CD4+ T cells sorted from blood. Subset noted: CD45RA+ positively selected. CDR3 amino acids: CASTGQEYGYTF. CDR3 coding DNA: TGTGCCAGCACTGGGCAGGAATATGGCTACACCTTC.